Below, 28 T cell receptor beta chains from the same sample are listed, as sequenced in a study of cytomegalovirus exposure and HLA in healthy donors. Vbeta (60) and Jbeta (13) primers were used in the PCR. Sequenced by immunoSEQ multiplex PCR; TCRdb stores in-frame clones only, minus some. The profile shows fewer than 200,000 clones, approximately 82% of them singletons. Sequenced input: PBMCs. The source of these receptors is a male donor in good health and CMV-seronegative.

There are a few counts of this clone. The CDR3 nucleotides are TGTGCCAGCAGTGCACTAGCTGGCCGGATGAGCACAGATACGCAGTATTTT. Amino acid sequence: CASSALAGRMSTDTQYF. V and J are TRBV6-4 and TRBJ2-3; D may be TRBD2 (6 bases). V lost 4 bases and J lost 0, with 17 bases in between. CDR3 size: 17 residues. Germline CDR1 MRHNA, CDR2 SNTAGT.

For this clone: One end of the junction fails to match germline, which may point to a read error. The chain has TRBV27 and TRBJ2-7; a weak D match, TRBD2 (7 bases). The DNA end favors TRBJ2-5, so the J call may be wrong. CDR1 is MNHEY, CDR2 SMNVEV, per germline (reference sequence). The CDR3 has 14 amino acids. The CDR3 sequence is CASSLFRGGETQYF. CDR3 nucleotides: TGTGCCAGTAGTTTATTTAGGGGGGGAGAGACCCAGTACTTC.

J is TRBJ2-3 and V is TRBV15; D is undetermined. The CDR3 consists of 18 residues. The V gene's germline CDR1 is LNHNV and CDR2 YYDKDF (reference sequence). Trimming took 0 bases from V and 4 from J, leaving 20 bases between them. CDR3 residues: CATSRDPPAGYKADTQYF. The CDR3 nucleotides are TGTGCCACCAGCAGAGACCCCCCGGCAGGTTATAAGGCAGATACGCAGTATTTT.

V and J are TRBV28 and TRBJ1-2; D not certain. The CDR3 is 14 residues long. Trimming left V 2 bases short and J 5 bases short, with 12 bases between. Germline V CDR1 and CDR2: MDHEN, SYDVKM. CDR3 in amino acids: CASSLVVAEYGYTF. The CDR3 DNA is TGTGCCAGCAGTTTAGTGGTGGCAGAATATGGCTACACCTTC.

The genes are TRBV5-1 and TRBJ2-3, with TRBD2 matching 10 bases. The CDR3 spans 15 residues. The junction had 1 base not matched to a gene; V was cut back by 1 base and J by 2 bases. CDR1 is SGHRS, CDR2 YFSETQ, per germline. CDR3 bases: TGCGCCAGCAGCTTGACTAGCGGGAACACAGATACGCAGTATTTT. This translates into CASSLTSGNTDTQYF.

The CDR3 DNA is TGTGCCAGCAGCTACGGAAGCGGGCCTTACAATGAGCAGTTCTTC. Protein product: CASSYGSGPYNEQFF. The chain joins TRBV7-2 to TRBJ2-1; a weak D match, TRBD2 (6 bases). Deletions cut 4 bases from V and 4 bases from J, with 14 bases between. Germline V CDR1 and CDR2: SGHTA, FQGNSA. The CDR3 is 15 residues long.

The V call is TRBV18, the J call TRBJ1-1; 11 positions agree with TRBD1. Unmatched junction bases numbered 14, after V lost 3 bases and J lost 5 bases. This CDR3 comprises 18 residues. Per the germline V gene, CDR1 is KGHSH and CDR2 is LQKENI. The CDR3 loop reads CASSPTDGQGAGGTEAFF. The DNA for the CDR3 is TGTGCCAGCTCACCGACAGATGGACAGGGGGCGGGTGGGACTGAAGCTTTCTTT.

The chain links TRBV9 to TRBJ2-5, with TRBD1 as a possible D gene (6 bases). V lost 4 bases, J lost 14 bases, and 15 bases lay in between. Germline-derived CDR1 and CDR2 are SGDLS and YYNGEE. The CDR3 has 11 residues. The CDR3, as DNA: TGTGCCAGCAGCCTCGGCGGACAGATATACTTC. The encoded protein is CASSLGGQIYF.

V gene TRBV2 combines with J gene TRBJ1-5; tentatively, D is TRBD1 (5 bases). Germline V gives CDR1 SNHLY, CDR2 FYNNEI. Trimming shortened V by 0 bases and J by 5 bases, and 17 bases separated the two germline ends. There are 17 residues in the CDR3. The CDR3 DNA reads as TGTGCCAGCAGTGAAGCCTATGGCGGCCGGGGGGATCAGCCCCAGCATTTT. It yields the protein CASSEAYGGRGDQPQHF.

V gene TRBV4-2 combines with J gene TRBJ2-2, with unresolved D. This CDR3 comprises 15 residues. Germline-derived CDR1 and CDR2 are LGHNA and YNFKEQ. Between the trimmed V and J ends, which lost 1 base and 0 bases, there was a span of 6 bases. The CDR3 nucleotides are TGTGCCAGCAGCCAAGGGGCCTCGAACACCGGGGAGCTGTTTTTT. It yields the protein CASSQGASNTGELFF.

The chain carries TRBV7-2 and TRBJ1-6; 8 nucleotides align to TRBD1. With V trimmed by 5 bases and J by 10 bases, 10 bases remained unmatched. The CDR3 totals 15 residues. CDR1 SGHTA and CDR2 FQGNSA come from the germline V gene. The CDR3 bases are TGTGCCAGCAGCGCGCGACAGGGGCAGTGGTCACCCCTCCACTTT. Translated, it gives CASSARQGQWSPLHF.

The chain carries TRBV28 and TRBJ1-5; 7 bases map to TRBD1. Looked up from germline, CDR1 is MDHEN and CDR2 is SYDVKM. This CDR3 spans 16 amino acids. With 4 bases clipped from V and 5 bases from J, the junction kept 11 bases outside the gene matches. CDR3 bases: TGTGCCAGCAGTTCCCGTCGTTGGACAGGACATCAGCCCCAGCATTTT. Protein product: CASSSRRWTGHQPQHF.

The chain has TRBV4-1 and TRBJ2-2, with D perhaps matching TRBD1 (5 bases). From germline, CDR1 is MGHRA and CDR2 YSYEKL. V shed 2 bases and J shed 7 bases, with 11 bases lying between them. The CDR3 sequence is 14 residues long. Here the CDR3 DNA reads TGCGCCAGCAGCCAATATACGCAGGGCGGGGAGCTGTTTTTT. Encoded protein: CASSQYTQGGELFF.

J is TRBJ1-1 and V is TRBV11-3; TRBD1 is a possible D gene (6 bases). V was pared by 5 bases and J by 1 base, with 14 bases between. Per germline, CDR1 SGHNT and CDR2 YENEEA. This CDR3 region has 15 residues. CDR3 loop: CASSLSGGPNTEAFF. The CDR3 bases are TGTGCCAGCAGCCTAAGTGGGGGCCCGAACACTGAAGCTTTCTTT. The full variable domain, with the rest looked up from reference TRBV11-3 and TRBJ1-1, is EAGVVQSPRYKIIEKKQPVAFWCNPISGHNTLYWYLQNLGQGPELLIRYENEEAVDDSQLPKDRFSAERLKGVDSTLKIQPAELGDSAVYLCASSLSGGPNTEAFFGQGTRLTVV.

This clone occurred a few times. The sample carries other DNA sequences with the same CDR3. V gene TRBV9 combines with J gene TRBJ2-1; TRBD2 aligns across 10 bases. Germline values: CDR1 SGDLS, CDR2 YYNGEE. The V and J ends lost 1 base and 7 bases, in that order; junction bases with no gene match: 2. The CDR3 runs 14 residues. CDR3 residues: CASSVQLAGNEQFF. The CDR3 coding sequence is TGTGCCAGCAGCGTACAACTAGCGGGGAATGAGCAGTTCTTC.

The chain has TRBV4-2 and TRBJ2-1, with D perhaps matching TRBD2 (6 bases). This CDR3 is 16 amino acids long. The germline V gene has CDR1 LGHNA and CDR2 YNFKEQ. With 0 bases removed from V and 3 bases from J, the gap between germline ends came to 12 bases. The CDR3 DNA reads TGTGCCAGCAGCCAAGACCGGGAGCCTAACTACAATGAGCAGTTCTTC. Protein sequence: CASSQDREPNYNEQFF.

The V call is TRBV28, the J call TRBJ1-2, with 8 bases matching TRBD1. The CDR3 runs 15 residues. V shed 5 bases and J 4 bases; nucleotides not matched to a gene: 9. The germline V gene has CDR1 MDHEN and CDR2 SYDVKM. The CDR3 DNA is TGTGCCAGCAGTGAATCGGACAGGGAAGGCTATGGCTACACCTTC. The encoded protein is CASSESDREGYGYTF.

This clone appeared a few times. As DNA, the CDR3 is TGTGCCAGCAGCTTGCGGGGTTCCTATAATTCACCCCTCCACTTT. It codes for CASSLRGSYNSPLHF. This rearrangement joins TRBV5-4 to TRBJ1-6, with no clear D. V lost 1 base and J lost 1, with 6 bases in between. CDR3 length equals 15 residues. The germline gives CDR1 SGHNT, CDR2 YYREEE (reference sequence).

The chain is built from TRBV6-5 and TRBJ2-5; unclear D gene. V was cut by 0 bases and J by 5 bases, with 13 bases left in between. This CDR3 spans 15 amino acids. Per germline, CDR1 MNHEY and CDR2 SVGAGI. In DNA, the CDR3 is TGTGCCAGCAGTTACTCGAATTTGCTCGGGGAGACCCAGTACTTC. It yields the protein CASSYSNLLGETQYF.

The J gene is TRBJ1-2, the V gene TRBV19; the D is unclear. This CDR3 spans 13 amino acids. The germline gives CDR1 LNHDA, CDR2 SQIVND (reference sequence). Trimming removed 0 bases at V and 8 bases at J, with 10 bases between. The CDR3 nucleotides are TGTGCCAGTAGTATAGAATCTTTCAGGGGCTACACCTTC. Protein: CASSIESFRGYTF.

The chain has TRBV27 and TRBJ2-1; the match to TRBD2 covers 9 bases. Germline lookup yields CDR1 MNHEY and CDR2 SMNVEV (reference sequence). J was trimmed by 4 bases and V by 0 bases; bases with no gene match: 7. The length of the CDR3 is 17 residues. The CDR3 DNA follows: TGTGCCAGCAGTTTATCCCTGATGGCGGGAGGGTACAATGAGCAGTTCTTC. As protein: CASSLSLMAGGYNEQFF.

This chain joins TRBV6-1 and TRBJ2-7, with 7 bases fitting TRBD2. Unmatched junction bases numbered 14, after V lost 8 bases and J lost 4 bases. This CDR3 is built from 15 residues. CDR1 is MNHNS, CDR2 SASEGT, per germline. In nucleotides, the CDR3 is TGTGCCAGCGGGGCAAGCCGGGACTATCAATACGAGCAGTACTTC. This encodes CASGASRDYQYEQYF.

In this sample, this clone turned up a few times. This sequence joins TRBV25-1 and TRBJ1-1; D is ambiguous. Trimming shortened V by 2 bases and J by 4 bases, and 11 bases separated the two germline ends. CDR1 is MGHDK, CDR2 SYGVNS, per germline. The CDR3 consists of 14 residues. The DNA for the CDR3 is TGTGCCAGCAGTGAACACCCCGGGATCACTGAAGCTTTCTTT. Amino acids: CASSEHPGITEAFF.

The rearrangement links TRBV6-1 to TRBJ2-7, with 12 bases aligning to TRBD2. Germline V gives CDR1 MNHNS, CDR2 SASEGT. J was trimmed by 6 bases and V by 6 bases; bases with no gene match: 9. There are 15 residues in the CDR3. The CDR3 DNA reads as TGTGCCAGCAGGGACTCCGGGACTAGCGGGCGCGAGCAGTACTTC. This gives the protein CASRDSGTSGREQYF.

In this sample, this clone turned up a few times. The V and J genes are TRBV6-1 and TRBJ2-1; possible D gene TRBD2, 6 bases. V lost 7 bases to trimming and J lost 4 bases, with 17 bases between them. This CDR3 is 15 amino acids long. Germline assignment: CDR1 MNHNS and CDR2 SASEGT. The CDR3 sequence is CASNFGGREYNEQFF. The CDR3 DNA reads TGTGCCAGCAATTTTGGGGGGAGAGAGTACAATGAGCAGTTCTTC.

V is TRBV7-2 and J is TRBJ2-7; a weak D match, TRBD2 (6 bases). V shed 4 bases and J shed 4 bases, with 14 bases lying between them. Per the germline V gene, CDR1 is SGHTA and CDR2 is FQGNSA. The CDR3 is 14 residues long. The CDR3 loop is CASSSGTVKYEQYF. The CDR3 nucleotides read TGTGCCAGCAGCTCGGGGACTGTCAAATACGAGCAGTACTTC.

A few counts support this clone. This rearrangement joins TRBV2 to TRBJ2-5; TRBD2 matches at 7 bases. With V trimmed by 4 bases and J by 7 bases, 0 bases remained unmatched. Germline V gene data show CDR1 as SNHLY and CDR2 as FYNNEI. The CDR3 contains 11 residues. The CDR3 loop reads CASSAGGTQYF. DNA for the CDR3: TGTGCCAGCAGTGCGGGGGGGACCCAGTACTTC.

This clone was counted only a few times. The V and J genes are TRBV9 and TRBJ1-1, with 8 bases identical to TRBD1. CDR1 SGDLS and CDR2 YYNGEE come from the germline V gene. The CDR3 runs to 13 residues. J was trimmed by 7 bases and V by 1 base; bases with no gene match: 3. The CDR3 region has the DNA TGTGCCAGCAGCGTACGGACAGGGAGTGAAGCTTTCTTT. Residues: CASSVRTGSEAFF.